The T cell receptor beta chain under discussion was sequenced for a study of identical twins. General study findings and limits: The abundant beta clonotypes from cord blood had fewer insertions, and memory repertoires had none of this.

This clonotype was seen more than once but under ten times. The antigen is unknown. Template switching added a universal primer binding site, and final cDNA carried unique molecular identifiers. TCRdb processed the 5' RACE reads anew with MiXCR; each CDR3 protein has one entry. The profile covers 450,000 to 600,000 distinct CDR3 sequences, with under 25% appearing a single time and roughly 0.5% taken by the ten largest. The same sample was also used in a study of yellow fever vaccine responses in identical twins.

This TCR came from a woman aged 18-35 years in good health. The sample taken for sequencing was CD4+ T cells sorted from blood.

The DNA of the CDR3 is TGTGCCAGCAGCCAACCGGGGGGAGATACGCAGTATTTT. It specifies CASSQPGGDTQYF. The chain recombines TRBV16 with TRBJ2-3; 7 nucleotides agree with TRBD2. CDR1 is KGHSY, CDR2 FQNENV, per germline. The trim removed 2 bases at V and 5 bases at J, leaving 1 base unmatched. The CDR3 extends over 13 amino acids.